This TCR beta chain was identified during a study of T cells in Graves' hyperthyroidism and ophthalmopathy. Unmatched junction bases numbered 8, after V lost 7 bases and J lost 8 bases. The CDR3 totals 13 residues. Germline V CDR1 and CDR2: SGHRS, YFSETQ. TCR beta CDR3 regions were amplified from RNA. The HTBI primer set was used in a first-round RT-PCR of the TCR CDR3. A single record per CDR3 protein comes from TCRdb applying MiXCR to the multiplex PCR reads. This table holds around 700,000 distinct CDR3 sequences, 18% found once. Study observations and caveats: Blood also showed most of the thyroid clonotypes that were expanded above 0.001. Stable hyperthyroidism was told apart from ophthalmopathy by a model built on 13 V-J features.

In this sample, this clonotype turned up a few times. Its antigen is not known. Patients were excluded because of uncontrolled infection, other autoimmune disease, pregnancy or lactation. Fresh peripheral blood, 9.5 to 10 ml of it, supplied the PBMCs. The chain is built from TRBV5-1 and TRBJ2-1, with 8 bases that match TRBD1. Sample: blood. The origin of this receptor is a woman between 50 and 59 years old with Graves' hyperthyroidism that later progressed to Graves' ophthalmopathy. The CDR3 reads CASLSTGADEQFF. As DNA, the CDR3 is TGCGCCAGCCTCTCGACAGGGGCGGATGAGCAGTTCTTC.